This record looks at one TCR beta chain sequence and its context. This entry comes from a study of blood T cell repertoires in COVID-19. Background on the study: COVID-19 samples collected from the United States, Italy and Spain covered acute and convalescent phases. Nucleic acid was either cDNA or gDNA, and it came from T cells, B-cell-depleted T cells, or PBMCs.

CDR3 length equals 11 residues. Deletions cut 7 bases from V and 3 bases from J, with 6 bases between. The germline V gene encodes CDR1 MDHEN and CDR2 SYDVKM. Original data processing: Reference gene primers were amplified, and this amplification served to estimate nucleated cell counts. Sequenced by immunoSEQ multiplex PCR; TCRdb stores in-frame clones only, minus some. V and J calls and clone size are as listed in that table; D and trimming were resolved from the DNA. The sample lists under 300,000 clones, roughly nine tenths occurring once. The chain uses TRBV28 and TRBJ1-2, with D perhaps matching TRBD1 (6 bases). The sample comprised peripheral blood. The receptor was derived from a man in his late teens or twenties with active or convalescent COVID-19. The CDR3 region is CASNRDYGYTF. The CDR3 DNA is TGTGCCAGCAACAGGGACTATGGCTACACCTTC.